This T cell receptor beta chain was found in a study of T cells in Graves' hyperthyroidism and ophthalmopathy. CDR1 is SGHVS, CDR2 FNYEAQ, per germline. Trimming cost V 2 bases and J 0 bases; bases outside gene matches: 6. The CDR3 runs to 17 residues. From RNA transcripts, TCR beta CDR3 regions were amplified. Using the HTBI primer set, a first-round RT-PCR was run on the TCR CDR3. Each CDR3 protein is one row after TCRdb ran MiXCR on the multiplex PCR reads. The sample includes about 360,000 distinct CDR3 sequences, roughly 12% of them seen just once. The TCR sequence derives from a man aged 30 to 45 with Graves' hyperthyroidism that later progressed to Graves' ophthalmopathy. The genes are TRBV7-6 and TRBJ1-4; 7 bases are a match to TRBD1. The specimen was blood. This chain's CDR3 is CASSLSPGQSTNEKLFF. The CDR3 DNA follows: TGTGCCAGCAGCTTATCCCCGGGACAGTCAACTAATGAAAAACTGTTTTTT.